This T cell receptor (beta chain) was sequenced for a study of blood T cell repertoires in COVID-19. The wider study: Sample material is recorded as cDNA or gDNA derived from T cells, B-cell-depleted T cells, or PBMCs.

The CDR3 length is 16 residues. Between the trimmed V and J ends, which lost 4 bases and 2 bases, there was a span of 18 bases. Germline V CDR1 and CDR2: SGHRS, YFSETQ. Study processing details: Scientists estimated how many nucleated cells there were by amplifying reference gene primers. Only in-frame clones appear in the TCRdb table, and some are missing; sequencing was by immunoSEQ multiplex PCR. For V, J and clone size, that table is used; D and trimming come from the DNA. The table has 210,000 or so clones, 80% to 90% seen once. The J gene is TRBJ1-1, the V gene TRBV5-1, with D unresolved. This sequence was found in a human donor in a cohort sampled during active COVID-19. Sequenced input: peripheral blood. The CDR3 bases are TGCGCCAGCAGCACACCTAACGCGGGGTCTAACACTGAAGCTTTCTTT. Residues: CASSTPNAGSNTEAFF.